Included here is one T cell receptor beta chain sequence, with context. Its cognate antigen is unknown. CDR1 SGHTA and CDR2 FQGNSA come from the germline V gene. This CDR3 has 14 residues. Trimming removed 9 bases at V and 0 bases at J, with 9 bases between. The record originates from a study of T-cell reconstitution after alpha-beta-depleted transplantation in children. Overall study findings and caveats: Expanded graft clones, several hundred of them, were reportedly the source of alpha-beta T cells about two months after transplant. Most T-cell counts and diversity one year after the transplant came from T cells that were newly produced.

This sample's TCRbeta library carried unique molecular identifier barcodes. One entry per CDR3 protein results from TCRdb running MiXCR on the PCR reads. The sample has 540,000 or so distinct CDR3 sequences, approximately 22% seen once. V gene TRBV7-2 combines with J gene TRBJ2-6, with TRBD1 as a possible D gene (5 bases). This sequence was found in a boy less than two years old who had a stem cell transplant for acute myeloid leukemia, so the T cells may come from the graft donor. Sequences were derived from PBMCs, mostly from graft donor cells, sampled 360 days after TCRalphabeta/CD19-depleted stem cell transplant. CDR3 bases: TGTGCCAGTAGGGGCCGCTCTGGGGCCAACGTCCTGACTTTC. Translating it yields CASRGRSGANVLTF.